Below, one TCR beta chain is given with its context. The antigen this receptor binds is unknown. No base quality information exists; no much larger clone differs at one position. Library prep was done by the immunoSEQ multiplex PCR assay. For the multiplex PCR, a mixture combining 60 forward primers for TCR Vbeta segments and 13 reverse primers for TCR Jbeta segments was used. The CDR3 region of rearranged TCR beta genes was amplified from genomic DNA by a multiplex PCR assay. Amplified TCR beta libraries were sequenced as 87-base-pair reads on the Illumina HiSeq System. As for the original processing: Across the 600 to 700 repertoires, a later analysis counted about 81 million unique TCR beta chains, around 10 million of which were shared by at least two donors. Raw reads were error-corrected and collapsed into unique sequences by a nearest-neighbor algorithm in which closely related sequences were merged to remove PCR and sequencing errors. To assign V, D and J gene segments, CDR3 sequences were aligned to IMGT reference sequences. For a sequence to be retained, a match of at least six nucleotides to both a V gene segment and a J gene segment was required. Rearrangements were called productive when the CDR3 lacked stop codons and stayed in frame with V and J; all others were non-productive. CDR3 was defined by IMGT convention, running from the second conserved V-encoded cysteine to the conserved J-encoded phenylalanine. The earlier analysis of 587 of the donors excluded sequences that lacked an unambiguous match to a single V gene segment. In an earlier analysis of 587 of the donors, a V segment was called functional when productive rearrangements were above 56.7%, and segregating when the standard deviation between donors exceeded 5%. A statistical classification framework was built for diagnosing cytomegalovirus status from the catalog of TCR beta chain sequences. In a later analysis, TCR nucleotide sequences were compared against IMGT/GENE-DB human TR gene sequences so that V and J genes could be assigned. Using the TCRdist pipeline, a later analysis assigned CDR3 sequences along with most-parsimonious VDJ recombination scenarios. In a later analysis, every TCR beta chain was defined by the combination of its CDR3 amino acid sequence and its V-gene family, and reads without a unique V-gene family were dropped. A later analysis removed 550 to 700 highly shared, low-generation-probability nucleotide sequences to deal with suspected cross-contamination and a sequencing artifact. A later analysis calculated a clonal expansion index for each public chain from normalized within-repertoire ranks of inferred template counts. In a later analysis, generation probabilities were computed using a VDJ recombination model fitted to out-of-frame rearrangements, and the results were checked against IGoR. In a later analysis, hypergeometric tests were used to score TCR-TCR, TCR-HLA and TCR-CMV co-occurrence, with a repertoire-size bias correction applied to TCR pairs. A later analysis estimated false discovery rates by permuting HLA or CMV assignments 20 times. In a later analysis, co-occurring TCRs were grouped using DBSCAN, and TCRdist sequence similarity was added for clustering within HLA-allele-positive subsets. Repertoires with fewer than 30,000 or more than 120,000 public chains were left out of co-occurrence clustering, as were about 5 repertoires with anomalous nucleotide sharing. Here the immuneACCESS table is served through TCRdb, limited to in-frame sequences with V and J called. Missing clones are a known gap in these copies; in checked studies unresolved V genes cover under half, and the rest lacks a known reason. For V, J and clone size, that table is used; D and trimming come from the DNA. The sample includes some 180,000 clones, with 65% to 80% observed a single time. The ten largest clonotypes hold less than 2.5% of the sample.

V is cut by 0 bases and J by 3 bases, and the space between the germline ends is 7 bases. From the germline V gene, CDR1 is SGHRS and CDR2 is YFSETQ. The CDR3 numbers 14 residues from cysteine through phenylalanine. The only DNA kept is the CDR3, 42 bases in frame from the first base. The data stem from a study of cytomegalovirus exposure and HLA in healthy donors (TCRdb year 2017). Regarding the research as a whole: According to an earlier analysis of around 600 of the donors, about 190 million T cells yielded 90 million to 130 million unique TCR beta sequences and 276 Gb of sequence data. Approximately 300 gigabases of sequencing data and around 85 million unique TCR sequences made up an early release that covered roughly 670 HLA-typed donors. Of the roughly 400 genotyped donors, 70% to 90% were placed in the genetic ancestry cluster associated with self-reported Caucasian donors. The aim of the study was to test whether cataloging public T cell receptors could identify signatures of past pathogen exposure. The T cell repertoires of 666 subjects were profiled by immunosequencing and related to cytomegalovirus serostatus. A separate validation cohort of 100 to 150 different subjects was used in addition to the 666-subject first cohort. To predict cytomegalovirus infection status, the study brought together high-throughput TCR immunosequencing, statistical association of individual TCRs with disease status, and machine learning. To study patterns of TCR occurrence, a later analysis re-analyzed previously published TCR beta repertoires from more than 550 donors and added high-resolution HLA genotyping. The later analysis used no new phenotypic data to find candidate immune exposures, relying instead on TCR beta sequences and their occurrence across donors. An earlier analysis of nearly 600 of the donors applied high-throughput TCR beta sequencing to assess whether each TCR beta V gene segment acted as functional or pseudogenic. Donor age, sex, ethnicity and CMV serostatus were compiled together with the repertoire data. A later genetic analysis used genome-wide SNP genotypes for about three fifths of the 666 donors, treating that subset as a discovery cohort. All discovery cohort repertoires had been generated using a single sequencing platform. HLA typing covered class I and class II loci at four-digit resolution. The number of typed donors differed by locus: about 629-630 for A, B, C, DRB1 and DQB1; 522 for DQA1; 600 to 610 for DPA1; and around 450 for DPB1. A few DR-DQ haplotypes were handled as single units for association and clustering because linkage in the cohort was strong. Among about 400 genotyped donors of the cohort, an average of about 240,000 unique TCR beta nucleotide sequences was sequenced per donor, of which roughly 17% were non-productive.

Beyond this particular receptor, the publication reports: At a false discovery rate of 0.05, a later analysis linked around 15,000 TCR beta sequences to specific HLA alleles. CMV serostatus was the only immune exposure information available for the cohort. A later genetic analysis reported fewer N-insertions in productive TCRs among donors in an Asian-associated ancestry cluster than the roughly 700-donor mean. A cluster of highly shared sequence variants was judged likely to represent a technical artifact of the sequencing pipeline. Strong co-occurrence of HLA alleles, especially DR and DQ, made assigning TCR associations to individual alleles difficult. Broadly in line with IMGT annotations, most TCR beta V segments showed up in productive rearrangements about 90% or about 30% of the time in an earlier analysis of approximately 640 of the donors. Three of the identified cytomegalovirus-associated TCR beta chains were confirmed in vitro to be specific for cytomegalovirus antigens. According to a later analysis, parvovirus B19, influenza, CMV and Epstein-Barr virus appeared linked to several top co-occurrence clusters. The earlier analysis of around 600 of the donors excluded around 17 rarely observed V segments, including chromosome 9 orphons, because counts were too low. The classifier was reported to diagnose cytomegalovirus status with high specificity and sensitivity in both the original cohort and the validation cohort. In a later genetic analysis, a missense DCLRE1C variant was associated with V-gene and J-gene trimming of TCR beta chains, and the association was replicated in an independent cohort. The authors suggested that the approach could potentially be generalized to other disease states and immunological phenotypes. A later analysis found that HLA-associated TCR beta chains were more clonally expanded and had lower generation probabilities than equally common non-associated chains. Across donors, most TCR sequences were observed very rarely, whereas some public TCRs were present in many individuals. Because HLA typing was missing for some donors at each locus, association tests included only the typed subset. Linkage disequilibrium might explain the correlated functional status among segregating V segments, but an unknown experimental factor could not be excluded. In this cohort, only TCR beta chains were sequenced, and detectable features were limited by the absence of alpha or paired-chain data. Sequencing depth was assumed to be roughly uniform across donors in the presence/absence analyses, though that assumption may not hold. According to a later analysis, TCR association rates differed among HLA loci, with DRB1 alleles showing the most associated TCRs and HLA-C alleles showing the fewest. A further reported finding was that TCR beta sequences accurately predicted the HLA-A and HLA-B alleles for most subjects in the first cohort. The study listed 164 TCR beta chains as associated with cytomegalovirus. According to a later analysis, most CMV-associated TCR beta chains appeared to be HLA-restricted, and the HLA associations seemed to be driven largely by CMV exposure. Because the 87-base-pair reads could not distinguish some IMGT-functional V segments, including TRBV6-2 and TRBV6-3, those segments were excluded.

The cohort was made up of 666 healthy bone marrow donors. At the time of sampling, every cohort member was nominally healthy, though immune exposures that went unrecorded were likely present. The donor tested CMV seropositive, placing the donor among the 289 seropositive members of the cohort. A peripheral blood sample was collected from each donor, and TCR beta sequencing was performed on peripheral blood mononuclear cells. Genomic DNA extraction from the blood cell samples was performed with the Qiagen DNeasy Blood Extraction Kit. Input material: PBMCs. This chain is built from TRBV5-1 and TRBJ2-1; the D gene is possibly TRBD1, with 6 bases matching. The TCR originated in a woman aged 30 to 39 in good health and CMV-seropositive. Here is the DNA: TGCGCCAGCAGCTTGGAACAGGGCTACAATGAGCAGTTCTTC. Its product reads: CASSLEQGYNEQFF.